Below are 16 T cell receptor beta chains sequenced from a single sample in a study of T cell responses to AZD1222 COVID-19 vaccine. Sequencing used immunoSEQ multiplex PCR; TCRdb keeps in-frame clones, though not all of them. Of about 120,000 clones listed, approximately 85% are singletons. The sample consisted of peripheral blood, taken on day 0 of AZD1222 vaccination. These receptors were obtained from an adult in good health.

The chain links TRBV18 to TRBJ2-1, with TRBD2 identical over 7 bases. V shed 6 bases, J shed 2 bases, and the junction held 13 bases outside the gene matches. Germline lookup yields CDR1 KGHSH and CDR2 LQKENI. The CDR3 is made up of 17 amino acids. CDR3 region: CASSQTPPGTTYNEQFF. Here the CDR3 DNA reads TGTGCCAGCTCCCAAACCCCCCCAGGGACTACCTACAATGAGCAGTTCTTC.

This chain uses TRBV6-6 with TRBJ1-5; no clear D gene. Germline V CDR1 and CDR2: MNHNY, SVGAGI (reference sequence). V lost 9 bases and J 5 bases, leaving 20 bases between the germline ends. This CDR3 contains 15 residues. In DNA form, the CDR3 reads TGTGCCAGTAGCGCATGGGTTCCCCTTTATCAGCCCCAGCATTTT. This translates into CASSAWVPLYQPQHF.

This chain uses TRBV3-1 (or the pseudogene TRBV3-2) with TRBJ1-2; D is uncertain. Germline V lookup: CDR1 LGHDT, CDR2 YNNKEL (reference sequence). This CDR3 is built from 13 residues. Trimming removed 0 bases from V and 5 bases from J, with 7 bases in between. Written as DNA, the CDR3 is TGTGCCAGCAGCCAAGAGATACTTTATGGCTACACCTTC. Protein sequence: CASSQEILYGYTF.

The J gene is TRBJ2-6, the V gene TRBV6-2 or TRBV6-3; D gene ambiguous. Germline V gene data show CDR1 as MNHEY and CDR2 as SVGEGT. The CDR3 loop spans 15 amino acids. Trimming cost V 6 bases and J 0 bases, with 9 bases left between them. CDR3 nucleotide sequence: TGTGCCAGCAGCCTAACGAACTCTGGGGCCAACGTCCTGACTTTC. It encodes CASSLTNSGANVLTF.

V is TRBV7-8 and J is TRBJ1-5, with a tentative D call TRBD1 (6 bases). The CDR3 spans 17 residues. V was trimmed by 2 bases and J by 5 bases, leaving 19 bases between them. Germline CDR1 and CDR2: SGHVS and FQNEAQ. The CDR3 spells CASSLTGRQGIYQPQHF. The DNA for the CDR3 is TGTGCCAGCAGCTTAACAGGGCGGCAGGGGATCTATCAGCCCCAGCATTTT.

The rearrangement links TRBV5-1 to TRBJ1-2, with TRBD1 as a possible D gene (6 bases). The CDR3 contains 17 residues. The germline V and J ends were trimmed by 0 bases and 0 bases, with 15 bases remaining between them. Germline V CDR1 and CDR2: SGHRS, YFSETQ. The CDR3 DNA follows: TGCGCCAGCAGCTTGGCGCGGGGGCCCCGAGCTAACTATGGCTACACCTTC. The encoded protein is CASSLARGPRANYGYTF.

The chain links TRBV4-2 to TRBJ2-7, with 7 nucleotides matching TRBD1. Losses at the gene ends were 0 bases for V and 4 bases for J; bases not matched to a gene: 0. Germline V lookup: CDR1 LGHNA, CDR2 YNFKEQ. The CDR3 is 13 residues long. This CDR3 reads CASSQEQGYEQYF. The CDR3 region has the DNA TGTGCCAGCAGCCAAGAACAGGGGTACGAGCAGTACTTC.

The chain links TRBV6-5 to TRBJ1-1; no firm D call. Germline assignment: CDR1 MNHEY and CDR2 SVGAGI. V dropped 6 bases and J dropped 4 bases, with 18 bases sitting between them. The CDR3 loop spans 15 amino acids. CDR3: CASRVWEPGGTEAFF. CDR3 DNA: TGTGCCAGCAGAGTTTGGGAGCCTGGCGGCACTGAAGCTTTCTTT.

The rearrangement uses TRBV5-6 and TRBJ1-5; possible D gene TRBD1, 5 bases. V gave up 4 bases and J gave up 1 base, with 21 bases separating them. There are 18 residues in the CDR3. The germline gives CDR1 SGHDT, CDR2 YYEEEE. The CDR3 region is CASSRSGSLGLSNQPQHF. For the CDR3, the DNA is TGTGCCAGCAGCAGGTCAGGGTCTTTAGGGTTAAGCAATCAGCCCCAGCATTTT.

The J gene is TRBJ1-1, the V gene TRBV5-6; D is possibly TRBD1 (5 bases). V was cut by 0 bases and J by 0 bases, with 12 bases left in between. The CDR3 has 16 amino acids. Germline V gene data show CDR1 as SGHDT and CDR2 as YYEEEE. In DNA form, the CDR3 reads TGTGCCAGCAGCTTGGCCGGGGACGGATTGAACACTGAAGCTTTCTTT. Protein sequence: CASSLAGDGLNTEAFF.

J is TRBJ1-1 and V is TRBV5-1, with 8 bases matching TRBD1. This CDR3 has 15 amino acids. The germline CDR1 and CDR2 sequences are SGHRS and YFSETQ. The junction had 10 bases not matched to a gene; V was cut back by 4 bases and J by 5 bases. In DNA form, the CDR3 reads TGCGCCAGCAGCCTAACGACAGGGGTACGAACTGAAGCTTTCTTT. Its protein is CASSLTTGVRTEAFF.

The CDR3, as DNA: TGTGCCAGCTCACAAGGACCTACCGGGGAGCTGTTTTTT. Protein product: CASSQGPTGELFF. The chain combines TRBV18 with TRBJ2-2; D not certain. The ends were cut back, 4 bases at V and 5 bases at J, with 8 bases in the middle. The length of the CDR3 is 13 residues. The germline V gene has CDR1 KGHSH and CDR2 LQKENI.

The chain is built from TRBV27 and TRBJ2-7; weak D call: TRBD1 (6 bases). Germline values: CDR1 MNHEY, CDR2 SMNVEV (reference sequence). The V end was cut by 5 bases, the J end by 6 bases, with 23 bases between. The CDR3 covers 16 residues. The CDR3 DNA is TGTGCCAGCAGTCCGAGATTGACAGGACCCGATGGCGAGCAGTACTTC. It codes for CASSPRLTGPDGEQYF.

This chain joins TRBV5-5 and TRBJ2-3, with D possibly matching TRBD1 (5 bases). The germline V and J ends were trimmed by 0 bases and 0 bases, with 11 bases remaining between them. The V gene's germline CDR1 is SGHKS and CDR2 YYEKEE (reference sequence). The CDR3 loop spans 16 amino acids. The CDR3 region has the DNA TGTGCCAGCAGCTTGGGAGCGACAGTCAGCACAGATACGCAGTATTTT. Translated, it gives CASSLGATVSTDTQYF.

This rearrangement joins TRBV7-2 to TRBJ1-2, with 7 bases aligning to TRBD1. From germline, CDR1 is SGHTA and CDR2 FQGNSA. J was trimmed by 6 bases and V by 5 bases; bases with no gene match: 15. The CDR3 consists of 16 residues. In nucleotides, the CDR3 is TGTGCCAGCAGCCCGGACGGGACAGCCCCAGATAATGGCTACACCTTC. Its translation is CASSPDGTAPDNGYTF. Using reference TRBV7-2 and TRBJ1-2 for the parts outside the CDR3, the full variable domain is GAGVSQSPSNKVTEKGKDVELRCDPISGHTALYWYRQSLGQGLEFLIYFQGNSAPDKSGLPSDRFSAERTGGSVSTLTIQRTQQEDSAVYLCASSPDGTAPDNGYTFGSGTRLTVV.

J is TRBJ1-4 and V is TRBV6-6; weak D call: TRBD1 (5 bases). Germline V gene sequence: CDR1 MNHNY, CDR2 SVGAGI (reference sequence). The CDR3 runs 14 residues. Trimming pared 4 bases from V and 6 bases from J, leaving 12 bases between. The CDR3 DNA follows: TGTGCCAGCAGTTCATCCAGGGTAGATGAAAAACTGTTTTTT. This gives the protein CASSSSRVDEKLFF.